One and the same sample provided the 8 T cell receptor beta chains below, sequenced in a study of spatial heterogeneity in lung cancer. Time point: blood at routine non-recurrence follow-up after resection. One entry per CDR3 protein results from TCRdb running MiXCR on the 5' RACE reads. The profile shows more than 30,000 distinct CDR3 sequences, more than 9% of them singletons. The source was PBMCs, collected at follow-up. These receptors were taken from a female donor with early-stage non-small cell lung cancer.

This clonotype was seen ten or more times. This sequence joins TRBV6-5 and TRBJ1-1; tentatively, D is TRBD1 (6 bases). Germline V gene data show CDR1 as MNHEY and CDR2 as SVGAGI. The CDR3 runs to 21 residues. With 2 bases removed from V and 0 bases from J, the gap between germline ends came to 28 bases. The CDR3 here is CASSYRRGAMANWIMNTEAFF. The CDR3, as DNA: TGTGCCAGCAGTTACAGGAGGGGGGCTATGGCAAACTGGATTATGAACACTGAAGCTTTCTTT.

This clonotype was counted ten times or more. The gene calls are TRBV7-9 and TRBJ2-7, with a tentative D call TRBD2 (6 bases). The germline V gene has CDR1 SEHNR and CDR2 FQNEAQ (reference sequence). The CDR3 covers 13 residues. Trimming removed 8 bases from V and 1 base from J, with 12 bases in between. The CDR3 reads CASRPAGSYEQYF. The CDR3 nucleotides are TGTGCCAGCCGTCCGGCGGGGTCCTACGAGCAGTACTTC. Based on the CDR3 plus reference TRBV7-9 and TRBJ2-7, the full variable domain is DTGVSQNPRHKITKRGQNVTFRCDPISEHNRLYWYRQTLGQGPEFLTYFQNEAQLEKSRLLSDRFSAERPKGSFSTLEIQRTEQGDSAMYLCASRPAGSYEQYFGPGTRLTVT.

This clonotype showed up just a few times. The rearrangement uses TRBV5-6 and TRBJ2-7; tentative D call: TRBD1 (5 bases). The germline V and J ends were trimmed by 3 bases and 2 bases, with 9 bases remaining between them. This CDR3 contains 13 residues. The germline gives CDR1 SGHDT, CDR2 YYEEEE. The CDR3 DNA reads as TGTGCCAGCAGCTCAGGGTATCCCTACGAGCAGTACTTC. As protein: CASSSGYPYEQYF.

This chain links TRBV29-1 with TRBJ2-5; D could derive from TRBD1 or TRBD2 (5 bases each). This CDR3 comprises 15 residues. CDR1 is SQVTM and CDR2 is ANQGSEA in the germline V gene. Trimming took off 2 bases at V and 4 bases at J, with 17 bases between the two ends. The CDR3 sequence: CSVEPEAGRSETQYF. The CDR3, as DNA: TGCAGCGTTGAACCCGAGGCAGGGAGATCAGAGACCCAGTACTTC.

V gene TRBV20-1 combines with J gene TRBJ2-3; 9 bases agree with TRBD2. The CDR3 is 17 amino acids. The trim removed 6 bases at V and 0 bases at J, leaving 13 bases unmatched. Germline V gene data show CDR1 as DFQATT and CDR2 as SNEGSKA (reference sequence). Here the CDR3 DNA reads TGCAGTGCCGAGAGTGGTAGCGGGGGACTCAGCACAGATACGCAGTATTTT. Encoded protein: CSAESGSGGLSTDTQYF.

This chain connects TRBV11-2 to TRBJ2-7, with TRBD1 identical over 12 bases. Germline values: CDR1 SGHAT, CDR2 FQNNGV. V shed 3 bases and J 5 bases; nucleotides not matched to a gene: 8. There are 16 residues in the CDR3. Written as DNA, the CDR3 is TGTGCCAGCAGCTTGAAGGCGGGACAGGGGGCCCACGAGCAGTACTTC. Its translation is CASSLKAGQGAHEQYF.

This clonotype was detected ten times or more. V is TRBV5-6 and J is TRBJ2-1, with D hard to call. Deletions cut 1 base from V and 9 bases from J, with 11 bases between. The CDR3 is 13 amino acids. Germline V gene sequence: CDR1 SGHDT, CDR2 YYEEEE. CDR3 in amino acids: CASSLLGYGEQFF. CDR3 nucleotide sequence: TGTGCCAGCAGCTTGTTAGGGTACGGTGAGCAGTTCTTC. The variable domain in full, with the rest retrieved from reference TRBV5-6 and TRBJ2-1, is DAGVTQSPTHLIKTRGQQVTLRCSPKSGHDTVSWYQQALGQGPQFIFQYYEEEERQRGNFPDRFSGHQFPNYSSELNVNALLLGDSALYLCASSLLGYGEQFFGPGTRLTVL.

For this clonotype: With a much larger clone just one base away, this may be a read error. The V call is TRBV11-1, the J call TRBJ2-1; 9 positions agree with TRBD1. Losses at the gene ends were 8 bases for V and 10 bases for J; bases not matched to a gene: 15. The CDR3 is made up of 15 amino acids. Per the germline V gene, CDR1 is SGHAT and CDR2 is FQDESV (reference sequence). As DNA, the CDR3 is TGTGCCAGCTTGGGACCGGGACAGGGTCCGGAGGAGCAGTTCTTC. It translates to CASLGPGQGPEEQFF. The whole variable domain, remainder taken from reference TRBV11-1 and TRBJ2-1, is EAEVAQSPRYKITEKSQAVAFWCDPISGHATLYWYRQILGQGPELLVQFQDESVVDDSQLPKDRFSAERLKGVDSTLKIQPAELGDSAMYLCASLGPGQGPEEQFFGPGTRLTVL.